The present entry profiles one TCR beta chain with its context. The germline V gene encodes CDR1 MNHEY and CDR2 SVGAGI. The CDR3 covers 14 residues. The germline V and J ends were trimmed by 5 bases and 0 bases, with 11 bases remaining between them. Investigators reverse transcribed all isolated RNA, so they sequenced expressed TCRB transcripts. Generated by immunoSEQ multiplex PCR, the TCRdb table keeps only in-frame clones and is missing some. The table includes approximately 110,000 clones, less than 40% detected once. The data were obtained in a study of beta chain features in type 1 diabetes. The receptor was isolated from a woman between 18 and 30 years old in good health. The sample comprised stem cell memory CD4+ T cells from blood. This sequence joins TRBV6-5 and TRBJ2-7; D is uncertain. The CDR3 loop reads CASSEVASSYEQYF. The CDR3 DNA follows: TGTGCCAGCAGTGAGGTAGCTAGCTCCTACGAGCAGTACTTC.